These 19 T cell receptor beta chains share one sample of origin, sequenced in a study of neurological immune-mediated disorders. Time point noted: longitudinal time-point 1 (baseline). MiXCR, run by TCRdb on the 5' RACE reads, gives a single entry per CDR3 protein. The sample holds approximately 46,000 distinct CDR3 sequences; about 9% are singletons and the top ten take under 2%. Material: PBMCs. Receptors originate from a woman aged 40-49 years in good health.

This clonotype was picked up many times. The V and J genes are TRBV12-3 or TRBV12-4 and TRBJ2-7; 7 positions match TRBD1. The CDR3 has 14 amino acids. V dropped 6 bases and J dropped 0; count of bases not matched to a gene: 5. CDR3 nucleotide sequence: TGTGCCAGCAGATCGACAGGGAGCTCCTACGAGCAGTACTTC. Translation: CASRSTGSSYEQYF.

This clonotype was picked up many times. This chain connects TRBV20-1 to TRBJ1-2; no firm D call. The CDR3 runs to 11 residues. CDR1 is DFQATT, CDR2 SNEGSKA, per germline (reference sequence). V was clipped by 3 bases and J by 0 bases, with 2 bases between them. The CDR3 DNA is TGCAGTGCTAGTCCTAACTATGGCTACACCTTC. This translates into CSASPNYGYTF.

This clonotype was observed many times. V is TRBV20-1 and J is TRBJ2-3; D call uncertain. Per germline, CDR1 DFQATT and CDR2 SNEGSKA (reference sequence). This CDR3 contains 11 residues. Trimming took 3 bases from V and 6 from J, leaving 7 bases between them. The CDR3 loop is CSASQSDTQYF. The CDR3 nucleotides are TGCAGTGCTAGTCAGTCCGATACGCAGTATTTT.

This clonotype was recorded only once. The rearrangement links TRBV6-5 to TRBJ2-6; TRBD1 agrees at 7 bases. J gave up 1 base and V 6 bases, and 9 bases lay outside the gene matches. CDR3 length equals 17 residues. The germline V gene encodes CDR1 MNHEY and CDR2 SVGAGI. The CDR3 DNA is TGTGCCAGCAGACTCGACAGGGTATCTTCTGGGGCCAACGTCCTGACTTTC. Translation gives CASRLDRVSSGANVLTF.

This clonotype was observed a handful of times. The chain joins TRBV4-3 to TRBJ2-1; D remains ambiguous. V was trimmed by 3 bases and J by 3 bases, leaving 9 bases between them. The V gene's germline CDR1 is LGHNA and CDR2 YSLEER. The CDR3 sequence is 14 residues long. CDR3 coding DNA: TGCGCCAGCAGCCAGAGATCCCTCTACAATGAGCAGTTCTTC. The encoded protein is CASSQRSLYNEQFF.

In its sample, this clonotype was seen many times. This chain joins TRBV5-1 and TRBJ1-1, with D possibly matching TRBD1 (6 bases). The V gene's germline CDR1 is SGHRS and CDR2 YFSETQ. The length of the CDR3 is 14 residues. Trimming removed 5 bases at V and 4 bases at J, with 15 bases between. The CDR3 sequence is CASSRSTGSTEAFF. CDR3 DNA: TGCGCCAGCAGTCGATCGACAGGCTCCACTGAAGCTTTCTTT.

This clonotype was seen at least ten times. The rearrangement links TRBV7-2 to TRBJ2-4, with D perhaps matching TRBD1 (6 bases). The CDR3 contains 18 residues. From germline, CDR1 is SGHTA and CDR2 FQGNSA. Trimming removed 1 base from V and 0 bases from J, with 16 bases in between. CDR3 sequence (DNA): TGTGCCAGCAGCTTAGTTGGACAGTCCCCCATAGCCAAAAACATTCAGTACTTC. This sequence encodes CASSLVGQSPIAKNIQYF.

This clonotype has at least ten counts. The rearrangement joins TRBV19 to TRBJ2-1; D is undetermined. The CDR3 has 15 amino acids. V shed 0 bases and J shed 0 bases, with 6 bases lying between them. Germline CDR1 and CDR2: LNHDA and SQIVND (reference sequence). The DNA of the CDR3 is TGTGCCAGTAGTATAGAGCTTGGCTCCTACAATGAGCAGTTCTTC. It encodes CASSIELGSYNEQFF.

There are many counts of this clonotype. V and J are TRBV7-8 and TRBJ1-5; D call uncertain. The CDR3 length is 16 residues. Trimming cost V 1 base and J 5 bases, with 15 bases left between them. Germline V gene lookup returns CDR1 SGHVS and CDR2 FQNEAQ. CDR3 sequence reads: CASSLGAGIRHQPQHF. CDR3 in DNA: TGTGCCAGCAGCTTAGGCGCGGGGATAAGGCATCAGCCCCAGCATTTT.

This clonotype was found many times. This rearrangement joins TRBV7-2 to TRBJ2-5; 13 nucleotides agree with TRBD2. The CDR3 is 17 residues long. The trim removed 2 bases at V and 3 bases at J, leaving 6 bases unmatched. Per germline, CDR1 SGHTA and CDR2 FQGNSA. CDR3 region: CASSLSGGLAGEETQYF. The CDR3 region has the DNA TGTGCCAGCAGCTTATCGGGAGGACTAGCGGGAGAAGAGACCCAGTACTTC. The variable domain in full, with the rest retrieved from reference TRBV7-2 and TRBJ2-5, is GAGVSQSPSNKVTEKGKDVELRCDPISGHTALYWYRQSLGQGLEFLIYFQGNSAPDKSGLPSDRFSAERTGGSVSTLTIQRTQQEDSAVYLCASSLSGGLAGEETQYFGPGTRLLVL.

In its sample, this clonotype was seen many times. The chain links TRBV15 to TRBJ1-1, with D hard to call. V lost 2 bases and J 1 base, leaving 5 bases between the germline ends. CDR3 length equals 13 residues. Germline V gene data show CDR1 as LNHNV and CDR2 as YYDKDF (reference sequence). The CDR3: CATSRNRNTEAFF. CDR3 sequence (DNA): TGTGCCACCAGCAGAAACAGGAACACTGAAGCTTTCTTT.

This clonotype came up many times. V gene TRBV27 combines with J gene TRBJ2-1; 12 positions match TRBD2. Per the germline V gene, CDR1 is MNHEY and CDR2 is SMNVEV (reference sequence). V gave up 4 bases and J gave up 10 bases; unmatched junction bases: 11. The CDR3 contains 16 residues. The CDR3 DNA sequence: TGTGCCAGCAGTTACCGAGGTCTAGCGGGAGGGAGCGAGCAGTTCTTC. Translated: CASSYRGLAGGSEQFF.

This clonotype was picked up many times. This rearrangement joins TRBV20-1 to TRBJ2-7; 9 positions match TRBD1. Germline V gives CDR1 DFQATT, CDR2 SNEGSKA (reference sequence). V dropped 6 bases and J dropped 6; count of bases not matched to a gene: 12. The CDR3 is made up of 14 amino acids. CDR3 sequence: CSATRQGGASEQYF. The CDR3 DNA reads as TGCAGTGCAACTCGACAGGGGGGGGCGTCCGAGCAGTACTTC.

The sample holds many counts of this clonotype. This chain joins TRBV7-9 and TRBJ1-1; D is unclear. V dropped 3 bases and J dropped 1 base, with 12 bases sitting between them. The germline V gene has CDR1 SEHNR and CDR2 FQNEAQ (reference sequence). The CDR3 is 15 amino acids. The CDR3 DNA is TGTGCCAGCAGCTTCACGCGGGGATGGAACACTGAAGCTTTCTTT. This encodes CASSFTRGWNTEAFF.

The sample holds many counts of this clonotype. The chain uses TRBV20-1 and TRBJ1-6; the match to TRBD1 covers 7 bases. Germline lookup yields CDR1 DFQATT and CDR2 SNEGSKA (reference sequence). This CDR3 spans 15 amino acids. Unmatched junction bases numbered 4, after V lost 5 bases and J lost 0 bases. The CDR3 nucleotides read TGCAGTGCTTTGCAGGGGGGCTCCTATAATTCACCCCTCCACTTT. As protein: CSALQGGSYNSPLHF.

Note on this clonotype: A much larger clone lies a single base off, so this may be a read error. This chain links TRBV6-2 or TRBV6-3 with TRBJ2-1; TRBD2 matches 9 bases. The CDR3 has 17 residues. Germline-derived CDR1 and CDR2 are MNHEY and SVGEGT. The CDR3 protein is CVTRTPIAGVSYNEQFF. The CDR3 DNA reads TGTGTCACCCGAACCCCAATAGCGGGAGTGTCCTACAATGAGCAGTTCTTC.

This clonotype has ten or more counts. V usage is TRBV10-3 and J usage is TRBJ2-5; 7 nucleotides agree with TRBD1. V trimming: 3 bases; J trimming: 5 bases; junction bases outside the gene matches: 3. This CDR3 region has 13 residues. Germline CDR1 is ENHRY and CDR2 is SYGVKD. The CDR3 DNA reads TGTGCCATCAGTGACAGGGGGTTGGAGACCCAGTACTTC. The encoded protein is CAISDRGLETQYF.

This clonotype has ten or more counts. The chain joins TRBV6-5 to TRBJ2-5, with 7 bases matching TRBD2. This CDR3 is 16 amino acids long. CDR1 is MNHEY and CDR2 is SVGAGI in the germline V gene. Germline trimming cut 6 bases from V and 2 bases from J; bases unmatched to any gene: 12. Here the CDR3 reads CASSSRGGLGQETQYF. For the CDR3, the DNA is TGTGCCAGCAGCTCCCGCGGGGGATTGGGGCAAGAGACCCAGTACTTC.

This clonotype has at least ten counts. The chain is built from TRBV6-6 and TRBJ2-7, with D perhaps TRBD1 (5 bases). The CDR3 loop spans 16 amino acids. Germline V lookup: CDR1 MNHNY, CDR2 SVGAGI (reference sequence). V lost 9 bases and J lost 6, with 27 bases in between. The CDR3 spells CASPTTAPGPPSEQYF. The DNA for the CDR3 is TGTGCCAGTCCCACGACCGCGCCAGGGCCACCATCCGAGCAGTACTTC.